One sample yielded the 10 T cell receptor beta chains listed below, sequenced in a study of T cells in Graves' hyperthyroidism and ophthalmopathy. What was amplified from RNA transcripts were TCR beta CDR3 regions. HTBI primers were the set used in a first-round RT-PCR of the TCR CDR3. TCRdb processed the multiplex PCR reads anew with MiXCR; each CDR3 protein has one entry. This sample has 600,000 or so distinct CDR3 sequences, with 13% to 15% found just once. Sequencing was carried out using blood. These TCRs come from a woman younger than 35 with Graves' ophthalmopathy.

This clonotype was counted ten times or more. The chain uses TRBV28 and TRBJ1-1, with D tentatively TRBD1 (6 bases). The V and J ends lost 6 bases and 5 bases respectively, with 13 bases between them. This CDR3 contains 13 residues. Germline loops: CDR1 MDHEN, CDR2 SYDVKM. CDR3 sequence (DNA): TGTGCCAGCAGGAGCAGGGGTAGGACTGAAGCTTTCTTT. It is translated as CASRSRGRTEAFF.

This clonotype has ten or more counts. The chain is built from TRBV6-1 and TRBJ2-1; 9 bases agree with TRBD2. The CDR3 runs to 14 residues. After removal of 7 bases from V and 2 bases from J, the junction contained 3 bases not matched to a gene. Per the germline V gene, CDR1 is MNHNS and CDR2 is SASEGT. The CDR3 DNA reads TGTGCCAGCACAGCTAGCGGGGCCTACAATGAGCAGTTCTTC. Translation: CASTASGAYNEQFF.

The genes are TRBV19 and TRBJ2-1; 8 nucleotides agree with TRBD2. The V segment lost 6 bases and the J segment 10 bases; nucleotides outside the gene matches: 11. The CDR3 extends over 14 amino acids. The germline gives CDR1 LNHDA, CDR2 SQIVND (reference sequence). In DNA, the CDR3 is TGTGCCAGTAGAGGCGGGAGGATCAACGGCGAGCAGTTCTTC. Protein: CASRGGRINGEQFF.

This clonotype was counted many times. The chain employs TRBV24-1 and TRBJ1-2, with 7 bases matching TRBD1. V dropped 4 bases and J dropped 0; count of bases not matched to a gene: 1. CDR1 is KGHDR, CDR2 SFDVKD, per germline. The CDR3 runs to 14 residues. The DNA for the CDR3 is TGTGCCACCAGTGAGACAGGGTCTAACTATGGCTACACCTTC. Translated: CATSETGSNYGYTF.

This clonotype was detected many times. The J gene is TRBJ1-1, the V gene TRBV11-1; D perhaps matches TRBD1 (6 bases). This CDR3 region has 14 residues. Per the germline V gene, CDR1 is SGHAT and CDR2 is FQDESV (reference sequence). Trimming removed 6 bases at V and 1 base at J, with 12 bases between. CDR3 loop: CASSTGQPNTEAFF. DNA for the CDR3: TGTGCCAGCAGTACAGGACAGCCGAACACTGAAGCTTTCTTT.

The sample holds many counts of this clonotype. The chain recombines TRBV27 with TRBJ2-3; tentatively, D is TRBD2 (5 bases). CDR1 and CDR2 from the germline V gene are MNHEY and SMNVEV (reference sequence). The CDR3 totals 18 residues. Trimming stripped 2 bases from V and 3 bases from J, with 21 bases between. The CDR3 region has the DNA TGTGCCAGCAGTTTAGGCTCCCAGTGGGCTAGCCGAACAGATACGCAGTATTTT. Its protein is CASSLGSQWASRTDTQYF.

This rearrangement joins TRBV29-1 to TRBJ2-7; D might be TRBD1 or TRBD2, each matching 5 bases. The CDR3 loop spans 13 amino acids. Germline loops: CDR1 SQVTM, CDR2 ANQGSEA. The V end lost 7 bases, the J end lost 2 bases, and 15 bases lay between the germline ends. The CDR3 region has the DNA TGCAGCGCTTTGACACGGGGCGCCTACGAGCAGTACTTC. This encodes CSALTRGAYEQYF.

This chain joins TRBV20-1 and TRBJ2-3; 11 nucleotides agree with TRBD2. The CDR3 loop spans 17 amino acids. Germline V gene data show CDR1 as DFQATT and CDR2 as SNEGSKA (reference sequence). With V trimmed by 3 bases and J by 0 bases, 8 bases remained unmatched. CDR3: CSASSLAGGTSTDTQYF. The CDR3 nucleotides are TGCAGTGCTAGTTCTCTAGCGGGGGGAACTAGCACAGATACGCAGTATTTT.

As to this clonotype: This may stem from a read error, because a much larger clone lies one nucleotide away. The chain joins TRBV7-9 to TRBJ2-1; TRBD2 matches at 9 bases. Germline values: CDR1 SEHNR, CDR2 FQNEAQ (reference sequence). The CDR3 is 15 residues long. The CDR3 loop reads CASSLDSGGYNEQSF. The CDR3 DNA sequence: TGTGCCAGCAGCTTAGATAGCGGGGGTTACAATGAGCAGTCCTTC.

The chain has TRBV6-1 and TRBJ2-3; 11 bases line up with TRBD2. The CDR3 totals 17 residues. The V gene end was trimmed by 5 bases and the J gene end by 2 bases; junction bases not matched to a gene: 9. Germline CDR1 and CDR2: MNHNS and SASEGT. The CDR3 is CASSRTGLAALTDTQYF. In nucleotides, the CDR3 is TGTGCCAGCAGTCGGACGGGACTAGCGGCCCTCACAGATACGCAGTATTTT.